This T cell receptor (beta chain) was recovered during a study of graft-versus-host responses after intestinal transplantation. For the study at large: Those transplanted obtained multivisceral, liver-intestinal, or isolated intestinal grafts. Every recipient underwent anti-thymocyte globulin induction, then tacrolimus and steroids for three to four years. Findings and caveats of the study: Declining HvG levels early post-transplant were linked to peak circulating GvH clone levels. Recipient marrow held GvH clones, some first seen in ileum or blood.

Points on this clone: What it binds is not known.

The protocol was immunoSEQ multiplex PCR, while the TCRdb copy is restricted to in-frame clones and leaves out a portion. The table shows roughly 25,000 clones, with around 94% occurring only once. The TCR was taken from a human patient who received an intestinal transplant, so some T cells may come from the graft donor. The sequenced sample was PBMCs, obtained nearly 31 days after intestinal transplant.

The CDR3 sequence: CASSEVRGTEAFF. DNA for the CDR3: TGTGCCAGCAGTGAGGTAAGGGGCACTGAAGCTTTCTTT. The V gene is TRBV6-1, the J gene TRBJ1-1; maybe TRBD1 (5 bases). There are 13 residues in the CDR3. Germline CDR1 reads MNHNS; CDR2 reads SASEGT. Between the trimmed V and J ends, which lost 3 bases and 4 bases, there was a span of 9 bases.